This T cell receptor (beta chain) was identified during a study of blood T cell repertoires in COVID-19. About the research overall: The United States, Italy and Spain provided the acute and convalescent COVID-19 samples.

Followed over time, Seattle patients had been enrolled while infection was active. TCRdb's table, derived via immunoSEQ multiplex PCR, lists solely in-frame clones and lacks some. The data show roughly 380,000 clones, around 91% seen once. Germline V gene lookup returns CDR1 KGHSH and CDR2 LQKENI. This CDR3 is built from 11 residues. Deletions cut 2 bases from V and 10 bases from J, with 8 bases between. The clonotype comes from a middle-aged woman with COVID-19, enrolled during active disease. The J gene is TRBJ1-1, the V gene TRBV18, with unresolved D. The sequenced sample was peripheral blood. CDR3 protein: CASSPESSAFF. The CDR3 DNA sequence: TGTGCCAGCTCACCAGAGAGCTCAGCTTTCTTT.